This T cell receptor (beta chain) was recorded in a study of blood T cells in healthy people across ages. This clonotype showed up just a few times. The V end was cut by 0 bases, the J end by 4 bases, with 13 bases between. This CDR3 is built from 16 residues. The germline V gene has CDR1 LGHNA and CDR2 YNFKEQ. The second PCR ran roughly 6 to 11 cycles with a sample-barcoded 5' primer and J-beta primers. One entry per CDR3 protein results from TCRdb running MiXCR on the 5' RACE reads. The data hold 450,000 to 700,000 distinct CDR3 sequences, with 25% to 30% observed a single time. Sequenced input: blood. This clonotype was obtained from a woman aged 70-85 years in good health. The chain carries TRBV4-2 and TRBJ2-1; possibly TRBD2 for D (6 bases). CDR3: CASSQDERGTYNEQFF. The CDR3 DNA reads TGTGCCAGCAGCCAAGATGAACGGGGGACTTACAATGAGCAGTTCTTC.